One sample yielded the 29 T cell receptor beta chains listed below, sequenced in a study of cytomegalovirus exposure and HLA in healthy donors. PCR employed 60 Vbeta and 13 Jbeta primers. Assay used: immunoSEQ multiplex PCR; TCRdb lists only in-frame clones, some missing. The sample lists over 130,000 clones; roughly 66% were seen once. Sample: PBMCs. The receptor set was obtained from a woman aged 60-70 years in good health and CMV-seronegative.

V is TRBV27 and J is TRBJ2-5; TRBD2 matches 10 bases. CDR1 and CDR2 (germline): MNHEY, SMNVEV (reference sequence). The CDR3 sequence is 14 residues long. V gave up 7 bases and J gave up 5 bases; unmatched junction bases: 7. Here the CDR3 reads CASKSSGRSETQYF. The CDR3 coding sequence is TGTGCCAGCAAGAGTAGCGGGAGGTCTGAGACCCAGTACTTC.

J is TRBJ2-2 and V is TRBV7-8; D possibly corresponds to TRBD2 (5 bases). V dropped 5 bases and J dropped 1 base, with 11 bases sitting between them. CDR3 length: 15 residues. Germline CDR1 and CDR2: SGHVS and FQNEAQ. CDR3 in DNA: TGTGCCAGCAGCCTAAAACTAGGGAACACCGGGGAGCTGTTTTTT. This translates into CASSLKLGNTGELFF.

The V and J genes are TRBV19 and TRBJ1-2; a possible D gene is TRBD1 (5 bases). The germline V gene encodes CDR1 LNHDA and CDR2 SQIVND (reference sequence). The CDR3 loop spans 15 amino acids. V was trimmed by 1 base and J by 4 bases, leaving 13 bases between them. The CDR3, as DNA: TGTGCCAGTAGTATAGCCCCGGGGGAGCTCTATGGCTACACCTTC. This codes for CASSIAPGELYGYTF.

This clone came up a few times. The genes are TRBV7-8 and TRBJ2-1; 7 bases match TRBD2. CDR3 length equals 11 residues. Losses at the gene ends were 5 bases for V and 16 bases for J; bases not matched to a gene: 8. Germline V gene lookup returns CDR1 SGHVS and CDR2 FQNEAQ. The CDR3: CASSEGGSGFF. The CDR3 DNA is TGTGCCAGCAGCGAGGGAGGGAGCGGTTTCTTC.

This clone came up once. CDR3 sequence reads: CASSPRTFQYEQYF. The CDR3 region has the DNA TGTGCCAGCAGCCCCCGGACTTTTCAGTACGAGCAGTACTTC. The chain employs TRBV7-8 and TRBJ2-7; tentatively, D is TRBD2 (5 bases). The CDR3 covers 14 residues. CDR1 is SGHVS and CDR2 is FQNEAQ in the germline V gene. Between the trimmed V and J ends, which lost 5 bases and 4 bases, there was a span of 15 bases.

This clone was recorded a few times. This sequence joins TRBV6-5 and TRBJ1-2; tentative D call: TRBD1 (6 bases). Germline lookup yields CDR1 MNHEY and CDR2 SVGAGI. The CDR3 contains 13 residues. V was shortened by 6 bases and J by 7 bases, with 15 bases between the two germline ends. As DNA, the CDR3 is TGTGCCAGCAGACCACAGGGTCTTGGTGGCTACACCTTC. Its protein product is CASRPQGLGGYTF.

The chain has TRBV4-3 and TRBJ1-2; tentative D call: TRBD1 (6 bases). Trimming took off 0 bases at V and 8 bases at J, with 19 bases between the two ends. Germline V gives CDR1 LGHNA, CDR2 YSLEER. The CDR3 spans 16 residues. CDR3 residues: CASSQDVTGPFGGYTF. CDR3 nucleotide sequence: TGCGCCAGCAGCCAAGATGTCACAGGGCCCTTTGGGGGCTACACCTTC.

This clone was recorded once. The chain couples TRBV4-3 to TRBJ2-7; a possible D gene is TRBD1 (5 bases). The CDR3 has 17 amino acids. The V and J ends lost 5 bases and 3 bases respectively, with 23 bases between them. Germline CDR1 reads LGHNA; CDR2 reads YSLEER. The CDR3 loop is CASSSRARASEFYEQYF. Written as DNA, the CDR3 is TGCGCCAGCAGCAGCAGGGCTCGAGCCAGTGAGTTCTACGAGCAGTACTTC.

CDR3 protein: CSRVAGETQYF. The CDR3 nucleotides read TGCAGTCGTGTAGCGGGGGAGACCCAGTACTTC. This chain joins TRBV20-1 and TRBJ2-5; 8 bases line up with TRBD2. The CDR3 is 11 amino acids. Germline V CDR1 and CDR2: DFQATT, SNEGSKA (reference sequence). Trimming took 8 bases from V and 5 from J; bases not matched to a gene: 4.

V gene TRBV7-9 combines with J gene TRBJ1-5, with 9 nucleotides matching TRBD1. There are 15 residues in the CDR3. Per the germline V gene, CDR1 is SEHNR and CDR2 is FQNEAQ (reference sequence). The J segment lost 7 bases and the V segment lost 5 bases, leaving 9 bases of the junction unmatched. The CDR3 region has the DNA TGTGCCAGCAGCACGACAGGGGGGGGAGGCCAGCCCCAGCATTTT. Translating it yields CASSTTGGGGQPQHF. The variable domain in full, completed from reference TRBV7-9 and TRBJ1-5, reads DTGVSQNPRHKITKRGQNVTFRCDPISEHNRLYWYRQTLGQGPEFLTYFQNEAQLEKSRLLSDRFSAERPKGSFSTLEIQRTEQGDSAMYLCASSTTGGGGQPQHFGDGTRLSIL.

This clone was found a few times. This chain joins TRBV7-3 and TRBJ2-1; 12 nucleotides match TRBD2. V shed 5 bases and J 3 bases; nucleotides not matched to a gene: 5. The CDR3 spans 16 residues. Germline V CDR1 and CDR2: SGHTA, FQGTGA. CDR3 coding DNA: TGTGCCAGCAGCCCTGGACTAGCGGGGATCTACAATGAGCAGTTCTTC. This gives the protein CASSPGLAGIYNEQFF. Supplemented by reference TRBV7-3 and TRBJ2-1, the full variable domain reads GAGVSQTPSNKVTEKGKYVELRCDPISGHTALYWYRQSLGQGPEFLIYFQGTGAADDSGLPNDRFFAVRPEGSVSTLKIQRTERGDSAVYLCASSPGLAGIYNEQFFGPGTRLTVL.

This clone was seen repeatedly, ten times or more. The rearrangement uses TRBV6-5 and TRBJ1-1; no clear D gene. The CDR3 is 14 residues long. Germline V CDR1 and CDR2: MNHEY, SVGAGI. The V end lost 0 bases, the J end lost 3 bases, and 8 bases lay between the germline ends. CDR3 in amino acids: CASSYSGVYTEAFF. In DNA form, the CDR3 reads TGTGCCAGCAGTTACTCAGGAGTTTACACTGAAGCTTTCTTT.

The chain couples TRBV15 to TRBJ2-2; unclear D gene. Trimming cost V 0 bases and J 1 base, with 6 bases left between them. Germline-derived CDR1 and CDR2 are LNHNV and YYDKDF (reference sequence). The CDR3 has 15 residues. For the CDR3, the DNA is TGTGCCACCAGCAGAGATCACATGAACACCGGGGAGCTGTTTTTT. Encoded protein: CATSRDHMNTGELFF.

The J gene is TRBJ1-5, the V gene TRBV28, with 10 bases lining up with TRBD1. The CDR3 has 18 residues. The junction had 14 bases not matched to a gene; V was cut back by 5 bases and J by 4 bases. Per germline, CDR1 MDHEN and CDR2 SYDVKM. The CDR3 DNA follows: TGTGCCAGCAGTATTGAGACAGGGGGCGCGTATCGAAATCAGCCCCAGCATTTT. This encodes CASSIETGGAYRNQPQHF.

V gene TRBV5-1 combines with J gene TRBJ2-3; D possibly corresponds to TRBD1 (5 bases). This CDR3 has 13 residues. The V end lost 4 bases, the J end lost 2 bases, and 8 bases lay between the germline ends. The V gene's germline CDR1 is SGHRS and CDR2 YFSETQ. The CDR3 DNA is TGCGCCAGCAGCAACAGGTTCACAGATACGCAGTATTTT. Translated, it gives CASSNRFTDTQYF. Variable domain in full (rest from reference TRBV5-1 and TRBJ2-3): KAGVTQTPRYLIKTRGQQVTLSCSPISGHRSVSWYQQTPGQGLQFLFEYFSETQRNKGNFPGRFSGRQFSNSRSEMNVSTLELGDSALYLCASSNRFTDTQYFGPGTRLTVL.

The DNA for the CDR3 is TGTGCCAGCAGTGAGTCGGAGTTATCGGCCCAGTACTTC. It encodes CASSESELSAQYF. The chain combines TRBV6-4 with TRBJ2-5, with D uncertain. Germline CDR1 MRHNA, CDR2 SNTAGT. CDR3 length: 13 amino acids. The V and J ends lost 3 bases and 9 bases respectively, with 14 bases between them.

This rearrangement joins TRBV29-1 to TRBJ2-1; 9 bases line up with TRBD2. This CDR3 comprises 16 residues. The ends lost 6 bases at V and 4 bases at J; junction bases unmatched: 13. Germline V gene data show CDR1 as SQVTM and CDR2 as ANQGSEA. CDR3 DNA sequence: TGCAGCGTGGAGGGCTTAGCGGGAGTTGGTTACAATGAGCAGTTCTTC. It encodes CSVEGLAGVGYNEQFF.

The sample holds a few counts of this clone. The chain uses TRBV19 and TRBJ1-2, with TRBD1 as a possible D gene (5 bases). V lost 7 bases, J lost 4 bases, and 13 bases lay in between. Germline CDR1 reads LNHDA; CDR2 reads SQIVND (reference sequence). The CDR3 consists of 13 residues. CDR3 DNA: TGTGCCAGTACCTTGGGGCTTCGCTATGGCTACACCTTC. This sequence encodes CASTLGLRYGYTF.

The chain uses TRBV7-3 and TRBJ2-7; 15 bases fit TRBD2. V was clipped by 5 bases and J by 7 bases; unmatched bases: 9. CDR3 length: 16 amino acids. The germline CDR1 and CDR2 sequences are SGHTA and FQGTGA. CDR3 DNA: TGTGCCAGCAGCGGGTGGACTAGCGGGAGGGCGGGGGAGCAGTACTTC. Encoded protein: CASSGWTSGRAGEQYF.

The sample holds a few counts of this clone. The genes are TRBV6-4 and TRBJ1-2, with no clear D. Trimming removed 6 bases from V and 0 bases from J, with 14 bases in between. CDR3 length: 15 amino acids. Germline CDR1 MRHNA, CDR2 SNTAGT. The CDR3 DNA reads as TGTGCCAGCAGCCTCAACAGTATTTCTAACTATGGCTACACCTTC. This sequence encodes CASSLNSISNYGYTF.

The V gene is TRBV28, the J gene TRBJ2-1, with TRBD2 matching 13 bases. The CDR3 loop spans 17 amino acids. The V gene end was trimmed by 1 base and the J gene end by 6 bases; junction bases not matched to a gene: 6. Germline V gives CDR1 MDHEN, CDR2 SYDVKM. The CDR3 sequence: CASSLSVTSGRVNEQFF. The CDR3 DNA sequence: TGTGCCAGCAGTTTATCCGTAACTAGCGGGAGGGTCAATGAGCAGTTCTTC.

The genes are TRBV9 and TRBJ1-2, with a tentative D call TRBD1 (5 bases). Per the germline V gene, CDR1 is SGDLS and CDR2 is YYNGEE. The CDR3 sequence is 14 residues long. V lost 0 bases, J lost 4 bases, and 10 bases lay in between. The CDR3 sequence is CASSVGGDGYGYTF. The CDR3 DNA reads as TGTGCCAGCAGCGTAGGGGGGGACGGCTATGGCTACACCTTC.

In DNA form, the CDR3 reads TGCGCCAGCAGCAGCGGACTAGCGGGGCGGGAGACCCAGTACTTC. This codes for CASSSGLAGRETQYF. The chain links TRBV5-1 to TRBJ2-5, with 12 bases lining up with TRBD2. Germline-derived CDR1 and CDR2 are SGHRS and YFSETQ. Unmatched junction bases numbered 6, after V lost 4 bases and J lost 5 bases. CDR3 size: 15 residues.

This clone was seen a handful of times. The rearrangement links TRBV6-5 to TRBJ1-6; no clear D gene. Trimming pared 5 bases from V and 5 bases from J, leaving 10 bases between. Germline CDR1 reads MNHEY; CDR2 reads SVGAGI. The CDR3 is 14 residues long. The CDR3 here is CASSDTGNNSPLHF. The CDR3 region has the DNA TGTGCCAGCAGTGACACGGGGAATAATTCACCCCTCCACTTT.

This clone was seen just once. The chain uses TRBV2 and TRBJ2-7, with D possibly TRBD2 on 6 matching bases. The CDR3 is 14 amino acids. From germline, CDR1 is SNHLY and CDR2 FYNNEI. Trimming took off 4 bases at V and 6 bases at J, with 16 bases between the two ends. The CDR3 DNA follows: TGTGCCAGCAGTGTGGACCATGCCGGGAGCGAGCAGTACTTC. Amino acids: CASSVDHAGSEQYF.

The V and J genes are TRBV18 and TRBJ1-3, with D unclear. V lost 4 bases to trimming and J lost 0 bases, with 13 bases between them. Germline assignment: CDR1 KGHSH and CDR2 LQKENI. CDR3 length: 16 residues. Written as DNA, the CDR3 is TGTGCCAGCTCACAGCTCCGGGATCGCTCTGGAAACACCATATATTTT. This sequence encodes CASSQLRDRSGNTIYF.

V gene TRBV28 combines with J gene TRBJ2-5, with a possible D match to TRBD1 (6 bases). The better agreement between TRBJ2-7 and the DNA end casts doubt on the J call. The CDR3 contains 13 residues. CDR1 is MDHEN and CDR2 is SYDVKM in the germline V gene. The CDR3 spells CASSFGQQYEQYF. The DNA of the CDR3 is TGTGCCAGCAGTTTCGGACAGCAATACGAGCAGTACTTC.

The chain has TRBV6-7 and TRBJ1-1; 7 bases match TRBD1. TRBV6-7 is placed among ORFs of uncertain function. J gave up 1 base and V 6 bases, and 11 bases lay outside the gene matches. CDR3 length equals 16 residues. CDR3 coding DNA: TGTGCCAGCAGCCCCAGGGAGACAGGGCAGAACACTGAAGCTTTCTTT. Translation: CASSPRETGQNTEAFF.

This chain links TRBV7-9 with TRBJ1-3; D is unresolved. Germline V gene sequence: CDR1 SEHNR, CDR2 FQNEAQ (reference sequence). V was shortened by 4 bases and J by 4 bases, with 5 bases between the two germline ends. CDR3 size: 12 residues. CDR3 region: CASSSVGNTIYF. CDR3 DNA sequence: TGTGCCAGCAGCTCGGTCGGAAACACCATATATTTT.